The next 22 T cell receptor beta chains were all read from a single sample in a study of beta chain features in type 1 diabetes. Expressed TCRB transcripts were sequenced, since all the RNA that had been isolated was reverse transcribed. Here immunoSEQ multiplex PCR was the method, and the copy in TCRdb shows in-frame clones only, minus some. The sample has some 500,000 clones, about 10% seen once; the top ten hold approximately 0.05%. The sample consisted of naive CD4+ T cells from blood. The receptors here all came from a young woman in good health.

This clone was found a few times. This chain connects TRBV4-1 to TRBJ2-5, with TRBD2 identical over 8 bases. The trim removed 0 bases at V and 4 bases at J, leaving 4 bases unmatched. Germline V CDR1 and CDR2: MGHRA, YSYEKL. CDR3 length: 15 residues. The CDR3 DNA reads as TGCGCCAGCAGCCAAGATCCGGGGGGGCGAGAGACCCAGTACTTC. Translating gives CASSQDPGGRETQYF.

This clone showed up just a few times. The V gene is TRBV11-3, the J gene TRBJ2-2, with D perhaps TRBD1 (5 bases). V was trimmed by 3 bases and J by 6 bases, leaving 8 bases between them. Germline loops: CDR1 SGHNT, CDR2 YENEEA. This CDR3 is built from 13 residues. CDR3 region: CASSFGAPGELFF. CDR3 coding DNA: TGTGCCAGCAGCTTTGGGGCGCCCGGGGAGCTGTTTTTT.

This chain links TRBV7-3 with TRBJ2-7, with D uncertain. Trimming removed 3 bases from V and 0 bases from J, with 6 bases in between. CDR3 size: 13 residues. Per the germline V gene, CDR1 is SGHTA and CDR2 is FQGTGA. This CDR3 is CASSLIDSYEQYF. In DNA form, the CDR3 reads TGTGCCAGCAGCTTGATTGACTCCTACGAGCAGTACTTC.

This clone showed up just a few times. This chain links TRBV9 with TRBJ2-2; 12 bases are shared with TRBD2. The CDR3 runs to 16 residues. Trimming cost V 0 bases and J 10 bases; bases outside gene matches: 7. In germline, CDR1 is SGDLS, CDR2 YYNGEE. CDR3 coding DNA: TGTGCCAGCAGCGTAGGGCTAGCGGGAGGGTACGAGGAGCTGTTTTTT. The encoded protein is CASSVGLAGGYEELFF.

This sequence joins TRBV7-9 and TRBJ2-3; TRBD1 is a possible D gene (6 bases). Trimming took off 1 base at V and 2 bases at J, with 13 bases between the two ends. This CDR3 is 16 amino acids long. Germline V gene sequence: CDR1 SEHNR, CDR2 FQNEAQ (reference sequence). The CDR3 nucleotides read TGTGCCAGCAGCTTAGGGGTCAGGGGTTCCACAGATACGCAGTATTTT. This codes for CASSLGVRGSTDTQYF. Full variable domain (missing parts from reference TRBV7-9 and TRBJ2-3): DTGVSQNPRHKITKRGQNVTFRCDPISEHNRLYWYRQTLGQGPEFLTYFQNEAQLEKSRLLSDRFSAERPKGSFSTLEIQRTEQGDSAMYLCASSLGVRGSTDTQYFGPGTRLTVL.

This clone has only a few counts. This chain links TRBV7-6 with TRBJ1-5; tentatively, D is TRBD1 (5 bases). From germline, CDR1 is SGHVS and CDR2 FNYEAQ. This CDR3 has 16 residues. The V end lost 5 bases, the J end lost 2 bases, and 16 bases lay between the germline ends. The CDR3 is CASSLGAEYGNQPQHF. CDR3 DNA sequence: TGTGCCAGCAGCCTCGGGGCTGAATATGGCAATCAGCCCCAGCATTTT. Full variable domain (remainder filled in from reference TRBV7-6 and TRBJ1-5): GAGVSQSPRYKVTKRGQDVALRCDPISGHVSLYWYRQALGQGPEFLTYFNYEAQQDKSGLPNDRFSAERPEGSISTLTIQRTEQRDSAMYRCASSLGAEYGNQPQHFGDGTRLSIL.

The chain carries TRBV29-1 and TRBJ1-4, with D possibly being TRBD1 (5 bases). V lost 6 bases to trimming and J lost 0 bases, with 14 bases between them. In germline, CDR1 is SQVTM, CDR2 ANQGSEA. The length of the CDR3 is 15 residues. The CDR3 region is CSVGSWGSTNEKLFF. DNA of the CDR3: TGCAGCGTCGGTTCGTGGGGCTCAACTAATGAAAAACTGTTTTTT.

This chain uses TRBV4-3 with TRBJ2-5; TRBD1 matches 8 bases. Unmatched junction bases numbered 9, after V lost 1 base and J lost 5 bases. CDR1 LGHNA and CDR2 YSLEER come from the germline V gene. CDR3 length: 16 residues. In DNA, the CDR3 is TGCGCCAGCAGCCAAGTGGGGACAGGCGGCCGGGAGACCCAGTACTTC. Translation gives CASSQVGTGGRETQYF.

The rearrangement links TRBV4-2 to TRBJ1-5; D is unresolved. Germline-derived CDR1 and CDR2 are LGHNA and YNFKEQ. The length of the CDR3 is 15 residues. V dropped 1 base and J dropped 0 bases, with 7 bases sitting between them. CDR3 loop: CASSQAVGSNQPQHF. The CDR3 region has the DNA TGTGCCAGCAGCCAAGCGGTTGGTAGCAATCAGCCCCAGCATTTT.

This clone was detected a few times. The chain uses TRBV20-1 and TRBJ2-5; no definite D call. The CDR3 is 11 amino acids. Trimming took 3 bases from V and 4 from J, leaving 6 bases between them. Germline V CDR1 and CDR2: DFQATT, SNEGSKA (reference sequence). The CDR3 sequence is CSASGSETQYF. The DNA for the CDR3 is TGCAGTGCTAGTGGTTCAGAGACCCAGTACTTC.

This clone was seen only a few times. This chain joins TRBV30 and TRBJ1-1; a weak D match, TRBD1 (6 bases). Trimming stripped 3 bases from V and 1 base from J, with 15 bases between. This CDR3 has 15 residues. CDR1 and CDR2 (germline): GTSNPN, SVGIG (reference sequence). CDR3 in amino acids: CAWRPGQIKNTEAFF. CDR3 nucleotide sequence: TGTGCCTGGAGACCGGGACAAATAAAGAACACTGAAGCTTTCTTT.

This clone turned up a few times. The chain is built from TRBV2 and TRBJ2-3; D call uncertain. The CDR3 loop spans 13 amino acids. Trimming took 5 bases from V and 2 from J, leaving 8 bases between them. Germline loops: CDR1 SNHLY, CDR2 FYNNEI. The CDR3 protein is CASSLTHTDTQYF. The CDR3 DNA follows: TGTGCCAGCAGTTTAACGCACACAGATACGCAGTATTTT. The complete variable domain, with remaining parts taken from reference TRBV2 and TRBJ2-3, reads EPEVTQTPSHQVTQMGQEVILRCVPISNHLYFYWYRQILGQKVEFLVSFYNNEISEKSEIFDDQFSVERPDGSNFTLKIRSTKLEDSAMYFCASSLTHTDTQYFGPGTRLTVL.

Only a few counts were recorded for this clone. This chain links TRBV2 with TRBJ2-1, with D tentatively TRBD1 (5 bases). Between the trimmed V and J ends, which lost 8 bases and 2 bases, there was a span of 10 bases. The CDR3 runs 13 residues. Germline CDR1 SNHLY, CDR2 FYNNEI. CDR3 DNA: TGTGCCAGCGGGCTCAGGGCCTACAATGAGCAGTTCTTC. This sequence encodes CASGLRAYNEQFF.

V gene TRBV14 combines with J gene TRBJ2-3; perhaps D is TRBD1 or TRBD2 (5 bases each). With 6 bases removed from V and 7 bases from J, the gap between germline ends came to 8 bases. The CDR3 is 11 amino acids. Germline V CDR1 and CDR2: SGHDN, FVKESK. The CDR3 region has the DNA TGTGCCAGCAGTGGGGGATATACGCAGTATTTT. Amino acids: CASSGGYTQYF. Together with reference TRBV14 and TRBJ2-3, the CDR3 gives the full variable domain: EAGVTQFPSHSVIEKGQTVTLRCDPISGHDNLYWYRRVMGKEIKFLLHFVKESKQDESGMPNNRFLAERTGGTYSTLKVQPAELEDSGVYFCASSGGYTQYFGPGTRLTVL.

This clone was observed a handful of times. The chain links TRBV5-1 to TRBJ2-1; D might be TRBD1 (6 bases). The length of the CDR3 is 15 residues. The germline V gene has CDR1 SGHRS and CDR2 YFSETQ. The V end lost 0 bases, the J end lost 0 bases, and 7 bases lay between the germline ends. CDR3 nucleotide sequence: TGCGCCAGCAGCTTGGTGACAGGCTCCTACAATGAGCAGTTCTTC. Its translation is CASSLVTGSYNEQFF.

The CDR3 sequence: CATSRRQGGGNEQFF. CDR3 in DNA: TGTGCCACCAGCCGACGACAGGGAGGGGGCAATGAGCAGTTCTTC. The V gene is TRBV15, the J gene TRBJ2-1; perhaps D is TRBD1 or TRBD2 (7 bases each). This CDR3 has 15 amino acids. Trimming pared 5 bases from V and 6 bases from J, leaving 17 bases between. Germline V gene data show CDR1 as LNHNV and CDR2 as YYDKDF (reference sequence).

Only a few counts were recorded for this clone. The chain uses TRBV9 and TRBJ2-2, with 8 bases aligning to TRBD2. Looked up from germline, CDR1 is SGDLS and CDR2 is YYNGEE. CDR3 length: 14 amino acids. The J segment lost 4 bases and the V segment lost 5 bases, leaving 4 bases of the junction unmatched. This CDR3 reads CASSRTSGTGELFF. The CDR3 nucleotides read TGTGCCAGCAGTCGTACTAGCGGCACCGGGGAGCTGTTTTTT.

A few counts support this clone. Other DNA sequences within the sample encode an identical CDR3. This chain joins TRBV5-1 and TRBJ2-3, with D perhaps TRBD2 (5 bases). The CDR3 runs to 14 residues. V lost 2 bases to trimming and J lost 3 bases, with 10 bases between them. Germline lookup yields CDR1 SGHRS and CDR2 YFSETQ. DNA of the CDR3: TGCGCCAGCAGCTTAGCCGGAGGAACAGATACGCAGTATTTT. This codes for CASSLAGGTDTQYF. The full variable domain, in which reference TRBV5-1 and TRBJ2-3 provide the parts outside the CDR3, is KAGVTQTPRYLIKTRGQQVTLSCSPISGHRSVSWYQQTPGQGLQFLFEYFSETQRNKGNFPGRFSGRQFSNSRSEMNVSTLELGDSALYLCASSLAGGTDTQYFGPGTRLTVL.

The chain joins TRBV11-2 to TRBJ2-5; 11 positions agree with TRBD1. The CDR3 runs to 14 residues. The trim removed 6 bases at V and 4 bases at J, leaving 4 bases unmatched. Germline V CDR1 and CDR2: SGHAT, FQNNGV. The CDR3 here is CASRSDRGRETQYF. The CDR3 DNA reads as TGTGCCAGCAGATCGGACAGGGGGCGAGAGACCCAGTACTTC.

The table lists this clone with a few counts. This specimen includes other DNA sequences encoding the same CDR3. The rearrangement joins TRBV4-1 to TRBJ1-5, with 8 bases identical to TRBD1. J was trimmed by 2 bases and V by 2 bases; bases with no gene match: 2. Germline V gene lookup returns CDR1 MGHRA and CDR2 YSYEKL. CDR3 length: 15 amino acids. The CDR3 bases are TGCGCCAGCAGCCAACCGGGACAGGGCAATCAGCCCCAGCATTTT. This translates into CASSQPGQGNQPQHF.

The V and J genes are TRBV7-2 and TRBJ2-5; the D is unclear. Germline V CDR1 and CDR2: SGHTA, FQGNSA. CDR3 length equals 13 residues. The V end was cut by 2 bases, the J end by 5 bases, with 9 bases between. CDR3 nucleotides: TGTGCCAGCAGCTTACTGTTTGGGGAGACCCAGTACTTC. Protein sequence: CASSLLFGETQYF.

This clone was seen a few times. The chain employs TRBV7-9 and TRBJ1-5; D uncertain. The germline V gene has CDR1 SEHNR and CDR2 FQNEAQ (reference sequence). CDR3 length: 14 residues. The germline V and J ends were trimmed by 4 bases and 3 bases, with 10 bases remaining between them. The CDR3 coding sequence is TGTGCCAGCAGCTCCGGTAGCCACAATCAGCCCCAGCATTTT. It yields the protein CASSSGSHNQPQHF. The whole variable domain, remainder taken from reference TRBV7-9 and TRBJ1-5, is DTGVSQNPRHKITKRGQNVTFRCDPISEHNRLYWYRQTLGQGPEFLTYFQNEAQLEKSRLLSDRFSAERPKGSFSTLEIQRTEQGDSAMYLCASSSGSHNQPQHFGDGTRLSIL.